This T cell receptor beta chain was profiled in a study of T cells in Graves' hyperthyroidism and ophthalmopathy. Looking at the study overall: At initial diagnosis, before any treatment had begun, peripheral blood was obtained. Findings and caveats of the study: The model predicted ophthalmopathy a median roughly six months before onset. Blood also carried most thyroid clonotypes expanded above 0.001.

Diagnosing involved the use of clinical symptoms, serum thyroxine and TRAb, thyroid ultrasound and orbital computed tomography. V trimming: 8 bases; J trimming: 0 bases; junction bases outside the gene matches: 11. The CDR3 is made up of 16 amino acids. The V gene's germline CDR1 is MNHEY and CDR2 SVGEGT. TCR beta CDR3 regions were amplified from RNA. TCR CDR3 regions were first amplified by RT-PCR with HTBI primers. Each CDR3 protein is one row after TCRdb ran MiXCR on the multiplex PCR reads. The sample has 600,000 to 650,000 distinct CDR3 sequences, 20% seen once; the top ten hold 34%. Note on this clonotype: As yet, its antigen is unknown.

Material for sequencing was blood. The rearrangement uses TRBV6-2 or TRBV6-3 and TRBJ2-3, with 7 bases that match TRBD2. The clonotype was recovered from a man aged 25 to 40 with Graves' ophthalmopathy. The CDR3 region has the DNA TGTGCCAGCCGGCCCCTGACTAGCACTAGCACAGATACGCAGTATTTT. Its translation is CASRPLTSTSTDTQYF.